This TCR beta chain was sequenced in a study of cytomegalovirus exposure and HLA in healthy donors. At the level of the study: The study's early data release held around 85 million unique TCRs from HLA-typed donors.

Primers included in the PCR were 60 Vbeta and 13 Jbeta primers. Only in-frame clones appear in the TCRdb table, and some are missing; sequencing was by immunoSEQ multiplex PCR. Of 150,000 to 180,000 clones listed, 65% to 85% are singletons. Losses at the gene ends were 7 bases for V and 6 bases for J; bases not matched to a gene: 6. The CDR3 has 13 amino acids. CDR1 is MNHNS and CDR2 is SASEGT in the germline V gene. On this clone: Its matching antigen is unknown.

Study-wide results and caveats: A list of 150 or so TCR beta chains associated with cytomegalovirus was given. In a later analysis, DRB1 alleles had the most associated TCRs; HLA-C alleles the fewest. Later, an analysis found that common viral pathogens appeared to be linked with several of the most significant clusters.

Sequenced input: PBMCs. The rearrangement joins TRBV6-1 to TRBJ2-1; TRBD1 agrees at 7 bases. The sequence was collected from a woman aged 40 to 50 in good health and CMV-seropositive. The CDR3 loop reads CASNSDRANEQFF. CDR3 nucleotides: TGTGCCAGCAATTCCGACAGGGCCAATGAGCAGTTCTTC.